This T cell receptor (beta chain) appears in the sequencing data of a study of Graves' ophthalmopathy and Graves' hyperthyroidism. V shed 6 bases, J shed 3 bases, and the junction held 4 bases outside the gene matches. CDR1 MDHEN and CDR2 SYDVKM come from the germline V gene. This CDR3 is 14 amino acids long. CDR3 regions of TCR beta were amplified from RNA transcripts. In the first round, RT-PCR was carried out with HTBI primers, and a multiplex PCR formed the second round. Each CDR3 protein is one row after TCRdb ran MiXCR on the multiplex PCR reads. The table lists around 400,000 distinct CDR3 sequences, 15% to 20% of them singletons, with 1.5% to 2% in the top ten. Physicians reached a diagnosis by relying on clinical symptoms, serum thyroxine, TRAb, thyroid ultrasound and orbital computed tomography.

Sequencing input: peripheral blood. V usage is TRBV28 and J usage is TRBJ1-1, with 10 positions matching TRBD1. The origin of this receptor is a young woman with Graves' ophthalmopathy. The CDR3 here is CASRTGQGDTEAFF. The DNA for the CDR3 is TGTGCCAGCAGAACCGGACAGGGGGACACTGAAGCTTTCTTT.